A single sample is the source of the 8 T cell receptor beta chains below, sequenced in a study of cytomegalovirus exposure and HLA in healthy donors. In the PCR, 60 Vbeta and 13 Jbeta primers were used. Sequencing was performed with immunoSEQ multiplex PCR; in TCRdb, only in-frame clones are kept and a portion is missing. Of 110,000 or so clones detected, more than 80% appear once; the ten largest clones hold roughly 6%. The specimen sequenced was PBMCs. Receptor source: a man aged 18 to 29 in good health and CMV-seronegative.

In DNA, the CDR3 is TGTGCCAGCAGTTTAAATGGGGGGGGTTCCTACGAGCAGTACTTC. The encoded protein is CASSLNGGGSYEQYF. The rearrangement uses TRBV27 and TRBJ2-7; 7 nucleotides line up with TRBD2. CDR1 is MNHEY, CDR2 SMNVEV, per germline (reference sequence). After removal of 2 bases from V and 1 base from J, the junction contained 5 bases not matched to a gene. CDR3 size: 15 residues.

This clone occurred a few times. The chain links TRBV6-4 to TRBJ2-4; 7 nucleotides agree with TRBD2. The length of the CDR3 is 15 residues. V shed 0 bases and J 7 bases; nucleotides not matched to a gene: 6. In germline, CDR1 is MRHNA, CDR2 SNTAGT. The CDR3 DNA follows: TGTGCCAGCAGTGACTCGGCGGGAGAGGGGAACATTCAGTACTTC. Amino acid sequence: CASSDSAGEGNIQYF.

CDR3 bases: TGTGCCAGCAGGTCCGGGACAGGGGTGGACACTGAAGCTTTCTTT. Protein: CASRSGTGVDTEAFF. The rearrangement joins TRBV5-6 to TRBJ1-1; 10 bases match TRBD1. Looked up from germline, CDR1 is SGHDT and CDR2 is YYEEEE. This CDR3 is built from 15 residues. Trimming took 5 bases from V and 3 from J; bases not matched to a gene: 7.

This clone has more than one count but fewer than ten. V usage is TRBV19 and J usage is TRBJ2-1, with D possibly matching TRBD1 (5 bases). In germline, CDR1 is LNHDA, CDR2 SQIVND (reference sequence). This CDR3 is 15 amino acids long. Trimming removed 3 bases at V and 2 bases at J, with 11 bases between. The chain's CDR3 is CASSMGPQAYNEQFF. The CDR3 DNA is TGTGCCAGTAGTATGGGTCCACAGGCCTACAATGAGCAGTTCTTC.

Points on this clone: Other DNA sequences in this specimen translate into the identical CDR3. The chain carries TRBV25-1 and TRBJ2-1; 13 bases are a match to TRBD2. The J segment lost 8 bases and the V segment lost 4 bases, leaving 8 bases of the junction unmatched. Looked up from germline, CDR1 is MGHDK and CDR2 is SYGVNS. The CDR3 runs 16 residues. In nucleotides, the CDR3 is TGTGCCAGCAGTGCCTTAGGACTAGCGGGAGCCTATGAGCAGTTCTTC. This gives the protein CASSALGLAGAYEQFF.

Points on this clone: The junction differs from germline at one of its ends, possibly a read error. The chain carries TRBV7-9 and TRBJ1-2; possible D gene TRBD1, 6 bases. CDR1 is SEHNR, CDR2 FQNEAQ, per germline (reference sequence). The CDR3 is 13 residues long. The CDR3 DNA is TGTTCCAGCAGCTTACAGGGAATCTATGGCTACACCTTC. Translating gives CSSSLQGIYGYTF.

The chain has TRBV6-5 and TRBJ1-1, with D possibly being TRBD1 (6 bases). This CDR3 is built from 12 residues. Trimming shortened V by 4 bases and J by 6 bases, and 9 bases separated the two germline ends. The V gene's germline CDR1 is MNHEY and CDR2 SVGAGI. The DNA of the CDR3 is TGTGCCAGCAGTTCCGGGACACCTGAAGCTTTCTTT. It specifies CASSSGTPEAFF.

The chain links TRBV7-2 to TRBJ2-3; TRBD1 is a possible D gene (5 bases). Germline V gene sequence: CDR1 SGHTA, CDR2 FQGNSA. Trimming pared 5 bases from V and 6 bases from J, leaving 15 bases between. The CDR3 totals 14 residues. The CDR3 region is CASSQGGRLDTQYF. The CDR3 nucleotides are TGTGCCAGCAGCCAGGGCGGCCGGCTGGATACGCAGTATTTT.